These T cell receptor beta chains were read from a single sample in a study of CD8 T cells in ankylosing spondylitis. One entry per CDR3 protein results from TCRdb running MiXCR on the 5' RACE reads. The table shows under 150,000 distinct CDR3 sequences, with more than 15% occurring only once. Sequencing was done on a sample of blood, either unsorted or a sorted T cell fraction (not recorded which). The origin of the receptors is a male donor with ankylosing spondylitis. Each CDR3 is given with its conserved first and last residue. D genes are given only for firm matches. Clone size is shown for a subset of rows, as once, few, many or a class of expanded clone.

TGTGCCAGCAGCTATCCGCCGCAGCACACCGGGGAGCTGTTTTTT	CASSYPPQHTGELFF	-	few	TRBJ2-2	TRBV7-8	15
TGCGCCAGCAGCCAGGCTGGAGGGGTCAATGAGCAGTTCTTC	CASSQAGGVNEQFF	-	-	TRBJ2-1	TRBV4-1	14
TGCGCCAGCAGCCAGATGGAGGGCTACGAGCAGTACTTC	CASSQMEGYEQYF	-	few	TRBJ2-7	TRBV4-1	13
TGCAGCGTCGGACGGAACACTGAAGCTTTCTTT	CSVGRNTEAFF	-	few	TRBJ1-1	TRBV29-1	11
TGCGCCAGCAGGGACGGGGGAAATGAGCAGTTCTTC	CASRDGGNEQFF	-	many	TRBJ2-1	TRBV5-1	12
TGCGCCAGCAGCCAGGGACAGCACAATCAGCCCCAGCATTTT	CASSQGQHNQPQHF	TRBD1	few	TRBJ1-5	TRBV4-3	14
TGTGCCAGCAGTTCCCGACGGATCCGCAGGGGGCTAACTGAAGCTTTCTTT	CASSSRRIRRGLTEAFF	TRBD1	-	TRBJ1-1	TRBV27	17
TGTGCCAGCAGTGAAGCGCTTGGGACGGTGAATTACGAGCAGTACTTC	CASSEALGTVNYEQYF	-	-	TRBJ2-7	TRBV2	16
TGTGCCAGCAGTGGAGGGACCTACGAGCAGTACTTC	CASSGGTYEQYF	-	-	TRBJ2-7	TRBV28	12
TGCGCCAGCAGCCCAGGACTAGCGGGATCGGCCGGGGAGCTGTTTTTT	CASSPGLAGSAGELFF	TRBD2	-	TRBJ2-2	TRBV5-1	16
TGCAGCGTTGGGCAGGGGTTTTCCTACGAGCAGTACTTC	CSVGQGFSYEQYF	-	-	TRBJ2-7	TRBV29-1	13
TGCAGCGTTGACGGGCCTCAAGGGATAGGCAATGAGCAGTTCTTC	CSVDGPQGIGNEQFF	-	few	TRBJ2-1	TRBV29-1	15
TGTGCCAGTAGAACTGGACAGTCCCTAAGCAATCAGCCCCAGCATTTT	CASRTGQSLSNQPQHF	-	few	TRBJ1-5	TRBV19	16
TGCGCCAGCAGCCAGGCTAGCGGGCCCCCCCACAATGAGCAGTTCTTC	CASSQASGPPHNEQFF	TRBD2	few	TRBJ2-1	TRBV4-1	16
TGTGCCAGCAGTAATGGGGGGGCTCAGCCCCAGCATTTT	CASSNGGAQPQHF	-	-	TRBJ1-5	TRBV7-9	13
TGTGCCAGCACCCCAGGGGTATCCTACGAGCAGTACTTC	CASTPGVSYEQYF	-	-	TRBJ2-7	TRBV7-2	13
TGCGCCAGCAGCTTGGCCGGCTGGAGATCTTGGGAGCAGTACTTC	CASSLAGWRSWEQYF	-	few	TRBJ2-7	TRBV5-1	15
TGTGCCAGCAGCTCAACGACCCTGGACAGGGAGATCTCCGGGGAGCTGTTTTTT	CASSSTTLDREISGELFF	TRBD1	few	TRBJ2-2	TRBV11-2	18
TGTGCCAGCAGTTATGCGGAGACCTACGAGCAGTACTTC	CASSYAETYEQYF	-	few	TRBJ2-7	TRBV12-3/TRBV12-4	13
TGTGCCAGCAGTTCTACCTCCGTCTCTGGGGCCAACGTCCTGACTTTC	CASSSTSVSGANVLTF	-	-	TRBJ2-6	TRBV28	16
TGTGCCAGCAACATAGAGGGGGCGGGAAAACTGTTTTTT	CASNIEGAGKLFF	TRBD1	few	TRBJ1-4	TRBV4-2	13
TGTGCCAGCAGTTTGGGACAGGGCCCCTACGAGCAGTACTTC	CASSLGQGPYEQYF	TRBD1	-	TRBJ2-7	TRBV12-3/TRBV12-4	14
TGTGCCACCAGCAGAGAACCTTATGAGACCCAGTACTTC	CATSREPYETQYF	-	-	TRBJ2-5	TRBV15	13
TGTGCCAGCAGCGTGGACGGGGTCTTTCAGTACTTC	CASSVDGVFQYF	-	-	TRBJ2-4	TRBV7-9	12
TGTGCCAGCAGCTTAGACCCTAGCGGGAAACCAGCGTATGAGCAGTTCTTC	CASSLDPSGKPAYEQFF	TRBD2	-	TRBJ2-1	TRBV7-9	17
TGCGCCAGCAGCTCAGGACTAGCCCGTCAAGAGACCCAGTACTTC	CASSSGLARQETQYF	TRBD2	few	TRBJ2-5	TRBV5-1	15
TGTGCCAGCAGTGAAGTTGAGGAGAATGAGCAGTTCTTC	CASSEVEENEQFF	-	-	TRBJ2-1	TRBV2	13
TGTGCCAGCAGCCCATGGGGAGGGCAGGACAATGAGCAGTTCTTC	CASSPWGGQDNEQFF	TRBD2	many	TRBJ2-1	TRBV7-9	15
TGCGCCAGCAGCCATTCTGCGGGACGAGGCTCCTACAATGAGCAGTTCTTC	CASSHSAGRGSYNEQFF	-	-	TRBJ2-1	TRBV4-1	17
TGCGCCAGCAGCTCCGCCGGACAGGGGCGAGCCTACGAGCAGTACTTC	CASSSAGQGRAYEQYF	TRBD1	few	TRBJ2-7	TRBV5-1	16
TGCAGCGCGAGGGAGGGAGTCGTCACCGGGGAGCTGTTTTTT	CSAREGVVTGELFF	TRBD2	many	TRBJ2-2	TRBV29-1	14
TGTGCCAGCAGCTTGGCTAGCGGGAGTGCAGATACGCAGTATTTT	CASSLASGSADTQYF	TRBD2	-	TRBJ2-3	TRBV5-6	15
TGTGCCAGCAGCGGACCAATAGAGTATGAGCAGTTCTTC	CASSGPIEYEQFF	-	few	TRBJ2-1	TRBV11-3	13
TGTGCCAGCAGTTTACCCCACAGGTTGTTGGAGTTCTTC	CASSLPHRLLEFF	-	few	TRBJ2-1	TRBV27	13
TGTGCCAGCAGCCAATACCTAGCGGGAGATGGGGAGCTGTTTTTT	CASSQYLAGDGELFF	TRBD2	few	TRBJ2-2	TRBV3-1	15
TGTGCCAGCGGACGGGACAGTTCCTCTTTGAACACTGAAGCTTTCTTT	CASGRDSSSLNTEAFF	TRBD1	few	TRBJ1-1	TRBV27	16
TGTGCCAGCAGTTTAGTGGGGACTAGGGTATCCTACGAGCAGTACTTC	CASSLVGTRVSYEQYF	TRBD2	-	TRBJ2-7	TRBV27	16
TGTGCCAGCAGCTTCTGGGGGACTAATGAAAAACTGTTTTTT	CASSFWGTNEKLFF	-	few	TRBJ1-4	TRBV7-9	14
TGTGCCAGCAGCCCAGAGGACAGGGTTAGTAATGAGCAGTTCTTC	CASSPEDRVSNEQFF	TRBD1	-	TRBJ2-1	TRBV7-8	15
TGTGCCAGCAGCCATCGCGGTTTGGGCCAGGGTAGCAATCAGCCCCAGCATTTT	CASSHRGLGQGSNQPQHF	-	few	TRBJ1-5	TRBV6-1	18
TGTGCCAGCAGCTTAGATACTGCGAATGGCTACACCTTC	CASSLDTANGYTF	-	-	TRBJ1-2	TRBV7-9	13
TGCGCCAGCAGCTTGGCCATGGGGGGGAACACAGATACGCAGTATTTT	CASSLAMGGNTDTQYF	TRBD2	-	TRBJ2-3	TRBV5-1	16
TGCAGCGTTGAAATCTGGGGACAGCTCTATGGCTACACCTTC	CSVEIWGQLYGYTF	TRBD1	few	TRBJ1-2	TRBV29-1	14
TGCGCCAGCAGCTCTGGAGAGGAGACCCAGTACTTC	CASSSGEETQYF	-	few	TRBJ2-5	TRBV5-1	12
TGCAGCGTGGCACGGGGGGCCGGGATCAGAGCCGGGGAGCTGTTTTTT	CSVARGAGIRAGELFF	-	-	TRBJ2-2	TRBV29-1	16
TGCAGCGTCGACCGCAGGGTGGCCAATGAGCAGTTCTTC	CSVDRRVANEQFF	-	few	TRBJ2-1	TRBV29-1	13
TGTGCCACCAGTGATTATGGGCTCACTGGCAATGAGCAGTTCTTC	CATSDYGLTGNEQFF	-	-	TRBJ2-1	TRBV24-1	15
TGCAGCGTTGCCACAAACACGAACACTGAAGCTTTCTTT	CSVATNTNTEAFF	-	-	TRBJ1-1	TRBV29-1	13
TGTGCCACCAGCAGAGTCAGGGGGCATCAGCCCCAGCATTTT	CATSRVRGHQPQHF	TRBD1	-	TRBJ1-5	TRBV15	14
TGCGCCAGCAGCCAAAGTAGGGCCCCTTCACCCCTCCACTTT	CASSQSRAPSPLHF	-	-	TRBJ1-6	TRBV4-1	14
TGCAGTGCTAGAGATATACTAGCGGAGTTCTACAATGAGCAGTTCTTC	CSARDILAEFYNEQFF	TRBD2	-	TRBJ2-1	TRBV20-1	16
TGTGCCAGCAGTGACAGGGGATTCGCCTACGAGCAGTACTTC	CASSDRGFAYEQYF	TRBD1	few	TRBJ2-7	TRBV5-4	14
TGTGCCAGCAGTAATCCCAAAGGGGGGGTTGGCTACGAGCAGTACTTC	CASSNPKGGVGYEQYF	-	-	TRBJ2-7	TRBV28	16
TGTGCCAGCAGTTTAGGGATTCAGGGCCGCAATGAGCAGTTCTTC	CASSLGIQGRNEQFF	-	-	TRBJ2-1	TRBV27	15
TGTGCCTTAGAATGGGTGACTGAAGCTTTCTTT	CALEWVTEAFF	-	-	TRBJ1-1	TRBV30	11
TGCGCCGTCACAGGGAACACCGGGGAGCTGTTTTTT	CAVTGNTGELFF	-	-	TRBJ2-2	TRBV5-1	12
TGTGCCACCCGAGGGGACAGGGGCCACGAGCAGTACTTC	CATRGDRGHEQYF	TRBD1	-	TRBJ2-7	TRBV12-3/TRBV12-4	13
TGTGCCAGCAGCTCGGGACAGTTCACAGATACGCAGCATTTT	CASSSGQFTDTQHF	TRBD1	-	TRBJ1-5	TRBV27	14
TGTGCCAGCAGCTTCCAAATTACCTACGAGCAGTACTTC	CASSFQITYEQYF	-	few	TRBJ2-7	TRBV5-5	13
TGTGCCAGTAGTAACGAGCGGGAGTACACCGGGGAGCTGTTTTTT	CASSNEREYTGELFF	TRBD2	few	TRBJ2-2	TRBV19	15